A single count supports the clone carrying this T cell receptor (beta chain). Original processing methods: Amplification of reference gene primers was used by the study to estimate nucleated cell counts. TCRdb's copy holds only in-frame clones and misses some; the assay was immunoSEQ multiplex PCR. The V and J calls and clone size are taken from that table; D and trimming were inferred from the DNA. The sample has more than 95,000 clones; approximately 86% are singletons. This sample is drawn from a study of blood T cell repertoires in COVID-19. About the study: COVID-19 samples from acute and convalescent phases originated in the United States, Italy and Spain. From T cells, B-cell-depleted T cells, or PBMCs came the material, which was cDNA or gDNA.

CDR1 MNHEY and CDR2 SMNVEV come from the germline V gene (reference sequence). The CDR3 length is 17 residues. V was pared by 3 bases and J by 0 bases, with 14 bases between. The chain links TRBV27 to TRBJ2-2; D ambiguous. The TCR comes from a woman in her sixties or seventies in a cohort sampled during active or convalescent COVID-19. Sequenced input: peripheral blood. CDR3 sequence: CASSFYFLGANTGELFF. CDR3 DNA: TGTGCCAGCAGTTTCTATTTCCTAGGTGCGAACACCGGGGAGCTGTTTTTT.